Listed below are T cell receptor beta chains from one sample, sequenced in a study of CD8 T cells in ankylosing spondylitis. MiXCR, run by TCRdb on the 5' RACE reads, gives a single entry per CDR3 protein. The table shows tens of thousands of distinct CDR3 sequences, with approximately 17% occurring only once. Material: blood. These receptors all come from a male donor with ankylosing spondylitis or in good health (not recorded which). Each CDR3 is given with its conserved first and last residue. A D gene is named only where the DNA matches it firmly. The size of a clone is reported for some rows only, either as once, few or many, or as a class for expanded clones.

v_gene,d_gene,j_gene,abundance,CDR3aa,CDR3nt
TRBV12-3/TRBV12-4,TRBD2,TRBJ2-1,many,CASSPTGTSGGGQFF,TGTGCCAGCAGTCCTACCGGGACTAGCGGGGGTGGGCAGTTCTTC
TRBV12-3/TRBV12-4,NA,TRBJ2-2,NA,CASSPSMRGTGELFF,TGTGCCAGCAGCCCATCCATGAGGGGCACCGGGGAGCTGTTTTTT
TRBV7-9,NA,TRBJ2-5,once,CASSFGGFQETQYF,TGTGCCAGCAGCTTCGGCGGCTTCCAAGAGACCCAGTACTTC
TRBV4-3,NA,TRBJ1-3,NA,CASSQVFGPGNTIYF,NA
TRBV7-2,TRBD2,TRBJ2-7,few,CASSLRREGYEQYF,TGTGCCAGCAGCTTACGGCGGGAGGGCTACGAGCAGTACTTC
TRBV29-1,NA,TRBJ2-3,few,CSGQLEGTDTQYF,TGCAGCGGCCAACTAGAGGGAACAGATACGCAGTATTTT
TRBV5-1,NA,TRBJ2-1,few,CASSHGEIRNEQFF,TGCGCCAGCAGCCACGGGGAGATTCGCAATGAGCAGTTCTTC
TRBV6-5,TRBD1,TRBJ2-7,NA,CASSYSGQKPYEQYF,TGTGCCAGCAGTTACTCGGGACAGAAGCCCTACGAGCAGTACTTC
TRBV29-1,NA,TRBJ2-2,few,CSVDLDNTGELFF,TGCAGCGTTGATCTCGATAACACCGGGGAGCTGTTTTTT
TRBV7-6,NA,TRBJ2-3,NA,CASSPWSGTDTQYF,TGTGCCAGCAGCCCCTGGAGCGGTACAGATACGCAGTATTTT
TRBV7-9,NA,TRBJ2-5,NA,CASSLAAFVETQYF,TGTGCCAGCAGCTTAGCCGCGTTTGTGGAGACCCAGTACTTC
TRBV5-1,NA,TRBJ2-5,few,CASSRTGSRETQYF,TGCGCCAGCAGCCGAACAGGGTCCCGCGAGACCCAGTACTTC
TRBV4-3,NA,TRBJ2-3,once,CASSQGTTRDTQYF,TGCGCCAGCAGCCAAGGGACTACCCGAGATACGCAGTATTTT
TRBV5-1,NA,TRBJ2-1,few,CASSFKNEQFF,TGCGCCAGCAGCTTTAAGAATGAGCAGTTCTTC
TRBV6-5,NA,TRBJ2-5,NA,CASRRGAGETQYF,TGTGCCAGCCGCCGGGGGGCGGGCGAGACCCAGTACTTC
TRBV29-1,NA,TRBJ2-3,few,CSAGTDAGADTQYF,TGCAGCGCCGGGACTGATGCAGGGGCAGATACGCAGTATTTT
TRBV28,NA,TRBJ2-7,few,CASSPNYEQYF,TGTGCCAGCAGTCCGAACTACGAGCAGTACTTC
TRBV2,NA,TRBJ2-1,NA,CASRRIGNEQFF,TGTGCCAGCAGGAGGATAGGCAATGAGCAGTTCTTC
TRBV5-1,TRBD2,TRBJ2-5,few,CASSLVGLTSGFAETQYF,TGCGCCAGCAGCTTGGTAGGCCTGACTAGCGGTTTTGCGGAGACCCAGTACTTC
TRBV7-2,NA,TRBJ1-1,few,CASSPLRNTEAFF,TGTGCCAGCAGCCCTTTAAGGAACACTGAAGCTTTCTTT
TRBV9,TRBD2,TRBJ2-2,few,CASGRLADTGELFF,TGTGCCAGCGGGCGACTAGCGGACACCGGGGAGCTGTTTTTT
TRBV2,TRBD1,TRBJ2-2,NA,CASRTGANTGELFF,TGTGCCAGCAGGACAGGGGCGAACACCGGGGAGCTGTTTTTT
TRBV12-3/TRBV12-4,NA,TRBJ2-2,few,CASSFRQTGELFF,TGTGCCAGCAGTTTTAGGCAAACCGGGGAGCTGTTTTTT
TRBV5-1,NA,TRBJ2-2,NA,CASSLKGSGTNTGELFF,TGCGCCAGCAGCTTAAAGGGGTCCGGGACGAACACCGGGGAGCTGTTTTTT
TRBV7-3,NA,TRBJ2-3,many,CASSLGLLSTDTQYF,TGTGCCAGCAGCTTGGGTCTACTCAGCACAGATACGCAGTATTTT
TRBV24-1,NA,TRBJ1-4,NA,CATSDPNEKLFF,TGTGCCACCAGTGATCCAAATGAAAAACTGTTTTTT
TRBV20-1,NA,TRBJ2-3,many,CSASPSRVFDTQYF,TGCAGTGCTAGCCCTAGCAGGGTTTTTGATACGCAGTATTTT
TRBV7-9,NA,TRBJ2-3,NA,CASSPGGNIIDTQYF,TGTGCCAGCTCCCCGGGCGGGAACATCATAGATACGCAGTATTTT
TRBV6-2/TRBV6-3,NA,TRBJ2-4,few,CASSYPISTGAYNALAKNIQYF,TGTGCCAGCAGTTACCCCATCTCTACCGGGGCCTATAACGCCCTAGCCAAAAACATTCAGTACTTC
TRBV10-3,NA,TRBJ2-3,once,CAIARPANTDTQYF,TGTGCCATCGCCCGACCGGCTAACACAGATACGCAGTATTTT
TRBV9,NA,TRBJ1-3,few,CASSVDLSGNTIYF,TGTGCCAGCAGCGTAGATCTCTCTGGAAACACCATATATTTT
TRBV6-5,TRBD2,TRBJ2-3,NA,CASRIAGGGADTQYF,TGTGCCAGCAGGATAGCGGGAGGGGGGGCAGATACGCAGTATTTT
TRBV5-4,NA,TRBJ2-6,NA,CASSLLNRNSGANVLTF,TGTGCCAGCAGCTTGTTGAACAGAAACTCTGGGGCCAACGTCCTGACTTTC
TRBV25-1,NA,TRBJ2-3,few,CASSEYRRATDTQYF,TGTGCCAGCAGTGAATATCGCAGAGCAACAGATACGCAGTATTTT
TRBV4-1,NA,TRBJ1-1,NA,CASSRTAFTEAFF,TGCGCCAGCAGCCGGACAGCCTTCACTGAAGCTTTCTTT
TRBV29-1,TRBD1,TRBJ2-2,few,CSVEDRGRDTGELFF,TGCAGCGTTGAGGACAGGGGGCGTGACACCGGGGAGCTGTTTTTT